Listed below are T cell receptor beta chains from one sample, sequenced in a study of OX40 agonist ivuxolimab in advanced cancers. Sequencing used immunoSEQ multiplex PCR; TCRdb keeps in-frame clones, though not all of them. This table holds some 50,000 clones, around 89% found once. The source material was CD4+ or CD8+ T cells sorted from blood, sampled in a trial of the OX40 agonist ivuxolimab. The receptors were gathered from an adult with an advanced solid tumor such as melanoma, head and neck, liver or kidney cancer. Both conserved end residues are part of each CDR3. A D gene is named only where the DNA matches it firmly. Expanded clones are given a class, and other clones once, few, many or no size at all.

d_call j_call clone_size v_call cdr3_aa
TRBD2 TRBJ2-7 . TRBV2 CATLAGIHEQYF
. TRBJ2-7 . TRBV19 CASSPETFVSSYEQYF
TRBD2 TRBJ2-2 . TRBV28 CASSVLAGAGTGELFF
TRBD2 TRBJ2-3 . TRBV6-6 CASSYSALAGEDTQYF
. TRBJ1-4 . TRBV7-9 CASSPTQGKANEKLFF
TRBD1 TRBJ1-5 . TRBV19 CASSIAPDREFQPQHF
. TRBJ2-5 . TRBV2 CASSEATAKETQYF
TRBD1 TRBJ2-3 . TRBV6-5 CASSSWTGTSTDTQYF
. TRBJ2-7 . TRBV19 CASNSKESAYEQYF
. TRBJ2-1 . TRBV13 CASAVRSKLNEQFF
. TRBJ2-1 . TRBV11-2 CASSYSASTYNEQFF
. TRBJ1-3 . TRBV19 CASSIGRSPGNTIYF
. TRBJ1-5 . TRBV11-2 CASSLDAVGVRQPQHF
. TRBJ2-2 . TRBV21-1 CASSKARADPNTGELFF
. TRBJ2-7 . TRBV6-1 CASSPGHILEQYF
. TRBJ1-1 . TRBV5-6 CASSLTTAVMNTEAFF
. TRBJ1-5 . TRBV28 CASSYRSYNQPQHF
. TRBJ1-5 . TRBV6-1 CASRQWSNQPQHF
. TRBJ2-7 . TRBV19 CASSIVGAYEQYF
. TRBJ1-2 . TRBV7-9 CASIRQTEIREPYGYTF
. TRBJ1-1 few TRBV19 CASSIQGPGEAFF